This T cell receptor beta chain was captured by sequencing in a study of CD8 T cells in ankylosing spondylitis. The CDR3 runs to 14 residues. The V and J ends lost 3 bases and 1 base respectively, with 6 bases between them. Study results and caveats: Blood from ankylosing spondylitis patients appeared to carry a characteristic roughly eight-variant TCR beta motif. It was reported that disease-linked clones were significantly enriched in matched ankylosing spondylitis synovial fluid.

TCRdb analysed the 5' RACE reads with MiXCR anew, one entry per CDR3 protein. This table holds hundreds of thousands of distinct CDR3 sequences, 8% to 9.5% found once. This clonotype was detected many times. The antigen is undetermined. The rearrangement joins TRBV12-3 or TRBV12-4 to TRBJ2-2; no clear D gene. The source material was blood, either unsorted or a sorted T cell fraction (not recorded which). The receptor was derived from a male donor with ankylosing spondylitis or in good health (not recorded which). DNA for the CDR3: TGTGCCAGCAGTTTGGGTGGGAACACCGGGGAGCTGTTTTTT. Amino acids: CASSLGGNTGELFF.